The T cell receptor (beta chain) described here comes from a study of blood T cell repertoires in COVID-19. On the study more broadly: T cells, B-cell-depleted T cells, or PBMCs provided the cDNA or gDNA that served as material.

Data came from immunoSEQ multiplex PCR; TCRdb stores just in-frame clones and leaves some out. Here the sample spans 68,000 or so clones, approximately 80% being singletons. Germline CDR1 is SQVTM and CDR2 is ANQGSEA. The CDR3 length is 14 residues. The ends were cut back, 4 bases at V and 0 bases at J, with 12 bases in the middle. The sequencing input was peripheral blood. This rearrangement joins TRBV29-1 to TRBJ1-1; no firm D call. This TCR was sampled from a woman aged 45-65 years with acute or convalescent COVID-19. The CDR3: CSVGGRGLNTEAFF. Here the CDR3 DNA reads TGCAGCGTTGGAGGTCGGGGATTGAACACTGAAGCTTTCTTT.